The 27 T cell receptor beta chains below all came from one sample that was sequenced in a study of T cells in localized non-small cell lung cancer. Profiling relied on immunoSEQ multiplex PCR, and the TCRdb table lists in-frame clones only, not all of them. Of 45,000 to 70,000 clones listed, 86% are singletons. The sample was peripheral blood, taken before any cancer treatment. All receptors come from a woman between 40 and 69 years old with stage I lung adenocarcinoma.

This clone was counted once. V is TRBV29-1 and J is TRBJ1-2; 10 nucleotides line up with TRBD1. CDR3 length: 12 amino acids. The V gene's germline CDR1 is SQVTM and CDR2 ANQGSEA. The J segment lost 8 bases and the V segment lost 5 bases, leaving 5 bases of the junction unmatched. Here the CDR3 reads CSVWTGGIGYTF. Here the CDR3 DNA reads TGCAGCGTTTGGACAGGGGGTATCGGCTACACCTTC.

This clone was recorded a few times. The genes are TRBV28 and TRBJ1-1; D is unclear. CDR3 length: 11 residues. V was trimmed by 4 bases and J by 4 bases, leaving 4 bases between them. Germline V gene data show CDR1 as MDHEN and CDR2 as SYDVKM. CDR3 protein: CASSSSTEAFF. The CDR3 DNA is TGTGCCAGCAGTTCCAGCACTGAAGCTTTCTTT.

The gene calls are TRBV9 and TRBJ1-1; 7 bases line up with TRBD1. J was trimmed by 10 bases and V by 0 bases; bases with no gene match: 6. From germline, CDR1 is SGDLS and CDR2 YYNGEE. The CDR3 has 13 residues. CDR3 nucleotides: TGTGCCAGCAGCGTAGATCCAGGGGGTGGAGCTTTCTTT. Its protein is CASSVDPGGGAFF.

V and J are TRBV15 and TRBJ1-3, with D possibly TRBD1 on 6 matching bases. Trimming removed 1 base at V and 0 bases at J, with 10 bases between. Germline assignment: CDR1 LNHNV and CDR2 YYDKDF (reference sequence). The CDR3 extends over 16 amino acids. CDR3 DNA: TGTGCCACCAGCAGAGGAAGGGGGAGCTCTGGAAACACCATATATTTT. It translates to CATSRGRGSSGNTIYF.

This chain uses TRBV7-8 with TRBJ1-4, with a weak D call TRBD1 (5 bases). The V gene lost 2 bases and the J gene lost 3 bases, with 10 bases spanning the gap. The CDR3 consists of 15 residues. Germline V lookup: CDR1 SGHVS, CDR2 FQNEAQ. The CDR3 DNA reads TGTGCCAGCAGCTTAAGTGGGACCGCTAATGAAAAACTGTTTTTT. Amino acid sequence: CASSLSGTANEKLFF.

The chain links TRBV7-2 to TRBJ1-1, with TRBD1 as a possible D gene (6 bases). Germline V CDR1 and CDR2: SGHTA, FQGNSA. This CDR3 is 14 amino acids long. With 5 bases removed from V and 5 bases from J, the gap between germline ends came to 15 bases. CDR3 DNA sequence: TGTGCCAGCAGCCCCCAGGGGCGCCGGACTGAAGCTTTCTTT. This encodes CASSPQGRRTEAFF.

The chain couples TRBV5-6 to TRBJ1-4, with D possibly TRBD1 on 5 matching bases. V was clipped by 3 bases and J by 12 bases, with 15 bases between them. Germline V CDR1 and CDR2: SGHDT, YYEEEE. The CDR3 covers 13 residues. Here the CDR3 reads CASSSIDRVELFF. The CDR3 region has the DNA TGTGCCAGCAGCTCCATCGACAGAGTAGAACTGTTTTTT. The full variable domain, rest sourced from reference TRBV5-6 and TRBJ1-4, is DAGVTQSPTHLIKTRGQQVTLRCSPKSGHDTVSWYQQALGQGPQFIFQYYEEEERQRGNFPDRFSGHQFPNYSSELNVNALLLGDSALYLCASSSIDRVELFFGSGTQLSVL.

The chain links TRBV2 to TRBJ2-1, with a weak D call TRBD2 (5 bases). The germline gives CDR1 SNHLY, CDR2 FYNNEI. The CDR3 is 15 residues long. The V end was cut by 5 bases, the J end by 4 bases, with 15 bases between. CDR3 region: CASSPTSSLYNEQFF. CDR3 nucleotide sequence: TGTGCCAGCAGTCCAACTAGTTCCCTTTACAATGAGCAGTTCTTC.

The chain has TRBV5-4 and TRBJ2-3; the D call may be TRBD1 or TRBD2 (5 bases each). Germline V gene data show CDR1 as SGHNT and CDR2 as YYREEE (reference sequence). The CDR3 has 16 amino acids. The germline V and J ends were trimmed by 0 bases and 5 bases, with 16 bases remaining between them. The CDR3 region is CASSLEGPRTGDTQYF. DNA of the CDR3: TGTGCCAGCAGCTTGGAGGGACCTAGGACGGGAGATACGCAGTATTTT. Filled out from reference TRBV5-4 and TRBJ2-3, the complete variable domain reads ETGVTQSPTHLIKTRGQQVTLRCSSQSGHNTVSWYQQALGQGPQFIFQYYREEENGRGNFPPRFSGLQFPNYSSELNVNALELDDSALYLCASSLEGPRTGDTQYFGPGTRLTVL.

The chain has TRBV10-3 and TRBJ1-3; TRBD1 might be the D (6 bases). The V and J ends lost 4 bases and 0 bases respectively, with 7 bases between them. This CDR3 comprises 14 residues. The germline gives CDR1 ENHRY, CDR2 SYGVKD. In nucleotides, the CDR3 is TGTGCCATCAGTGTAGGGGGCTCTGGAAACACCATATATTTT. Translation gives CAISVGGSGNTIYF.

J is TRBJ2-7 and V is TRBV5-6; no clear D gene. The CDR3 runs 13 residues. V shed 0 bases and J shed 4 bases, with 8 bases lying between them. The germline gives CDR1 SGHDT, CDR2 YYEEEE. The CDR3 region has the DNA TGTGCCAGCAGCTTGGCCAATAGTTACGAGCAGTACTTC. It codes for CASSLANSYEQYF.

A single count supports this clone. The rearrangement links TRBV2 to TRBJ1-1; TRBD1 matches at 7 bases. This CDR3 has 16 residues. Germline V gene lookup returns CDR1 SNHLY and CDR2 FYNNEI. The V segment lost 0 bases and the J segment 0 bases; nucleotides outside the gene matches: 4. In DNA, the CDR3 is TGTGCCAGCAGTGAAGCTTTGGGACAGATGAACACTGAAGCTTTCTTT. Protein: CASSEALGQMNTEAFF.

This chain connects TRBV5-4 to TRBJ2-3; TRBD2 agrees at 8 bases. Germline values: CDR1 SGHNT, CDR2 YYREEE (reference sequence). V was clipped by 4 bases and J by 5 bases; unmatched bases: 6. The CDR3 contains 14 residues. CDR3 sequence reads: CASSTGLARDTQYF. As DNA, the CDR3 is TGTGCCAGCAGCACTGGACTAGCAAGAGATACGCAGTATTTT. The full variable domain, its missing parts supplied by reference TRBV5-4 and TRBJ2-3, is ETGVTQSPTHLIKTRGQQVTLRCSSQSGHNTVSWYQQALGQGPQFIFQYYREEENGRGNFPPRFSGLQFPNYSSELNVNALELDDSALYLCASSTGLARDTQYFGPGTRLTVL.

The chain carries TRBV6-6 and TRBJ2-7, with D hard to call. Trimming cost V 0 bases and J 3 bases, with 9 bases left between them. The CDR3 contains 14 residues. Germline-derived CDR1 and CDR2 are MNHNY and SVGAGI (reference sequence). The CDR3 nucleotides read TGTGCCAGCAGTTACTCCCCGATTTTCTACGAGCAGTACTTC. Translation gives CASSYSPIFYEQYF.

The CDR3 sequence: CASSEIGSGANVLTF. The CDR3 bases are TGTGCCAGTAGTGAAATCGGTTCTGGGGCCAACGTCCTGACTTTC. V usage is TRBV19 and J usage is TRBJ2-6; D not resolved. Germline V gene sequence: CDR1 LNHDA, CDR2 SQIVND (reference sequence). This CDR3 region has 15 residues. V was shortened by 5 bases and J by 1 base, with 9 bases between the two germline ends.

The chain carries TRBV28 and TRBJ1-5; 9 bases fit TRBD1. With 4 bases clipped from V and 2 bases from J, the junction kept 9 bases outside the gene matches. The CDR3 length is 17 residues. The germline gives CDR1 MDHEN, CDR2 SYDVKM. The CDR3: CASSSFRDRDGNQPQHF. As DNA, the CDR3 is TGTGCCAGCAGTTCCTTCCGGGACAGGGACGGCAATCAGCCCCAGCATTTT.

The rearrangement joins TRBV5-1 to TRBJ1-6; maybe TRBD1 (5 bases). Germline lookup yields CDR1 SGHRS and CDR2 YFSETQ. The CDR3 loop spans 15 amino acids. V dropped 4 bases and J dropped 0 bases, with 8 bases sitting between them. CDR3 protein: CASSPRGSYNSPLHF. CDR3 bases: TGCGCCAGCAGCCCAAGGGGCTCCTATAATTCACCCCTCCACTTT.

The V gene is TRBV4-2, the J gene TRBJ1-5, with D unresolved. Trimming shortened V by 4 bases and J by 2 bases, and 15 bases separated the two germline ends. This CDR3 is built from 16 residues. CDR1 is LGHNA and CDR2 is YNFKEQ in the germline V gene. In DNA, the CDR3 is TGTGCCAGCAGCCGCGAACTTGGAAGCCGCAATCAGCCCCAGCATTTT. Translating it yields CASSRELGSRNQPQHF.

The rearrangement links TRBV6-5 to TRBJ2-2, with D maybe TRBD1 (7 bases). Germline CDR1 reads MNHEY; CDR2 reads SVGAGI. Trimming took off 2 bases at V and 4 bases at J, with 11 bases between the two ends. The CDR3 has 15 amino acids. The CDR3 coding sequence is TGTGCCAGCAGTTACAGTCAGGGGGGCACCGGGGAGCTGTTTTTT. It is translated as CASSYSQGGTGELFF.

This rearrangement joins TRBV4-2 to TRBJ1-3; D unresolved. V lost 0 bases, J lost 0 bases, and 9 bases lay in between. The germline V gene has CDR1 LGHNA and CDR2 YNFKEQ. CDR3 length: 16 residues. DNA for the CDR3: TGTGCCAGCAGCCAAGACACCGGGTTCTCTGGAAACACCATATATTTT. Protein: CASSQDTGFSGNTIYF.

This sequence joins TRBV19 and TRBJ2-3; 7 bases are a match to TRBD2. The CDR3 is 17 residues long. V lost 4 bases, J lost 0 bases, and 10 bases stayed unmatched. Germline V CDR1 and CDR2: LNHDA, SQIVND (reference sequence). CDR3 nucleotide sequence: TGTGCCAGTAGTAAATTCTGGGGGGGATCTAGCACAGATACGCAGTATTTT. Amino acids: CASSKFWGGSSTDTQYF. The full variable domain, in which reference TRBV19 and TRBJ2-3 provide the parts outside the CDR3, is DGGITQSPKYLFRKEGQNVTLSCEQNLNHDAMYWYRQDPGQGLRLIYYSQIVNDFQKGDIAEGYSVSREKKESFPLTVTSAQKNPTAFYLCASSKFWGGSSTDTQYFGPGTRLTVL.

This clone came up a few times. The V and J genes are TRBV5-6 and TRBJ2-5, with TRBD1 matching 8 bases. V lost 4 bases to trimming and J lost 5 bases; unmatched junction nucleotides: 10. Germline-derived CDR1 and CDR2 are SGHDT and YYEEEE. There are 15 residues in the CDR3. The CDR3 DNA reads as TGTGCCAGCAGCGATGGCCCGGGACAGGTCGAGACCCAGTACTTC. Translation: CASSDGPGQVETQYF.

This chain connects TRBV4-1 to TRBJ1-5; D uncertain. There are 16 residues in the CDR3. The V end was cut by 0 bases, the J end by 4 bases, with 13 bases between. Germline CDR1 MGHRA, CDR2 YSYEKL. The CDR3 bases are TGCGCCAGCAGCCAAGAAGGGTCAGGACTAAATCAGCCCCAGCATTTT. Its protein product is CASSQEGSGLNQPQHF.

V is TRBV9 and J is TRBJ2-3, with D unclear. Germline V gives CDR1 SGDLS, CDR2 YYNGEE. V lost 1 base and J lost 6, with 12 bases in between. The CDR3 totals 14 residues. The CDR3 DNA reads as TGTGCCAGCAGCGTATTTGTGAATCGGGATACGCAGTATTTT. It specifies CASSVFVNRDTQYF.

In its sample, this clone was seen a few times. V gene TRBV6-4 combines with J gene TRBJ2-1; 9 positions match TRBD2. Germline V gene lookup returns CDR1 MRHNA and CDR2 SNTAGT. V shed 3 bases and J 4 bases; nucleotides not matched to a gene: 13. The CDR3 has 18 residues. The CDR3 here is CASSEIGQRGAGYNEQFF. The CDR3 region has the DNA TGTGCCAGCAGTGAAATCGGGCAGCGGGGGGCGGGGTACAATGAGCAGTTCTTC.

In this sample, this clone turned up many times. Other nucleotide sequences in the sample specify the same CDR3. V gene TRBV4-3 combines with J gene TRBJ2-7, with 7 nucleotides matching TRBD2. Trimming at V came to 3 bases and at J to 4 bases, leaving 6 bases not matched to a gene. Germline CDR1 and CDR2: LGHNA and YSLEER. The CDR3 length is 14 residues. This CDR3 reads CASSQGEGRYEQYF. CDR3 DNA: TGCGCCAGCAGCCAGGGGGAGGGACGATACGAGCAGTACTTC.

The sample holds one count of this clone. DNA for the CDR3: TGTGCCATCAGTGAAAGACAGGCGATTAGCAATCAGCCCCAGCATTTT. Protein: CAISERQAISNQPQHF. The chain links TRBV10-3 to TRBJ1-5, with D possibly matching TRBD1 (6 bases). This CDR3 has 16 amino acids. V gave up 3 bases and J gave up 0 bases, with 12 bases separating them. CDR1 is ENHRY, CDR2 SYGVKD, per germline.